This T cell receptor (beta chain) was found in a study of patients and donors after allogeneic stem cell transplantation. CDR3 length equals 14 residues. Germline V lookup: CDR1 LGHDT, CDR2 YNNKEL (reference sequence). The V and J ends lost 1 base and 4 bases respectively, with 10 bases between them. TCRdb re-analysed the RT-PCR reads in MiXCR, keeping a single row per CDR3 protein. The data contain 400,000 to 500,000 distinct CDR3 sequences, around 15% of them singletons. The sequencing input was blood, either unsorted or a sorted T cell fraction (not recorded which). The receptor was derived from a human donor who was either an allogeneic HSCT recipient or a stem cell or donor lymphocyte infusion donor (not recorded which). It is not recorded whose cells these are; they may come from a transplant donor. The gene calls are TRBV3-1 and TRBJ1-2; D unclear. The CDR3, as DNA: TGTGCCAGCAGCCAAGCCGCCGGGAGCTATGGCTACACCTTC. As protein: CASSQAAGSYGYTF.